Detailed here is one T cell receptor (beta chain). Germline V gene lookup returns CDR1 SNHLY and CDR2 FYNNEI. The CDR3 contains 18 residues. V was clipped by 3 bases and J by 2 bases, with 17 bases between them. Clones were sequenced by immunoSEQ multiplex PCR, and TCRdb holds only the in-frame ones, with some missing. The sample lists about 500,000 clones, about 85% occurring once. The entry originates in a study of blood T cell repertoires in COVID-19. About the study: T cells, B-cell-depleted T cells, or PBMCs supplied cDNA or gDNA.

This receptor was identified in a woman younger than 35 who had recovered from COVID-19. Sequenced material: PBMCs or T cells enriched from blood (not recorded which). This rearrangement joins TRBV2 to TRBJ2-6; tentatively, D is TRBD2 (6 bases). The CDR3 DNA is TGTGCCAGCAGTGAGCCTCGGGGACTTGGGGCTGGGGCCAACGTCCTGACTTTC. It encodes CASSEPRGLGAGANVLTF.